One sample yielded the 18 T cell receptor beta chains listed below, sequenced in a study of T cells in Graves' hyperthyroidism and ophthalmopathy. Authors of the study amplified TCR beta CDR3 regions from RNA transcripts. When the TCR CDR3 underwent first-round RT-PCR, the HTBI primer set was used. TCRdb re-analysed the multiplex PCR reads in MiXCR, keeping a single row per CDR3 protein. The table has a few hundred thousand distinct CDR3 sequences, 15% seen once. The sample consisted of blood. The source of these receptors is a woman aged 30 to 39 with Graves' hyperthyroidism.

This clonotype was found many times. CDR3 region: CASSLALAGAPEAFF. The CDR3 region has the DNA TGTGCCAGCAGCTTAGCCTTGGCAGGGGCCCCCGAAGCTTTCTTT. The genes are TRBV7-9 and TRBJ1-1; D is possibly TRBD1 (6 bases). Germline V gene lookup returns CDR1 SEHNR and CDR2 FQNEAQ (reference sequence). V was clipped by 0 bases and J by 8 bases, with 16 bases between them. This CDR3 has 15 amino acids. Variable domain in full (rest from reference TRBV7-9 and TRBJ1-1): DTGVSQNPRHKITKRGQNVTFRCDPISEHNRLYWYRQTLGQGPEFLTYFQNEAQLEKSRLLSDRFSAERPKGSFSTLEIQRTEQGDSAMYLCASSLALAGAPEAFFGQGTRLTVV.

This clonotype was detected ten times or more. The chain carries TRBV7-6 and TRBJ1-4, with 7 bases matching TRBD1. Germline V gene data show CDR1 as SGHVS and CDR2 as FNYEAQ. The CDR3 totals 14 residues. Trimming took 3 bases from V and 8 from J; bases not matched to a gene: 6. DNA of the CDR3: TGTGCCAGCAGCTTGACAGGGAAGGGCGAAAAACTGTTTTTT. It translates to CASSLTGKGEKLFF.

V usage is TRBV20-1 and J usage is TRBJ2-1; TRBD2 matches at 13 bases. With 1 base clipped from V and 0 bases from J, the junction kept 15 bases outside the gene matches. The CDR3 extends over 21 amino acids. CDR1 and CDR2 from the germline V gene are DFQATT and SNEGSKA (reference sequence). DNA of the CDR3: TGCAGTGCTAGAGTCGGCCCGGGACTAGCGGGGAGGACGAACTCCTACAATGAGCAGTTCTTC. Protein: CSARVGPGLAGRTNSYNEQFF.

This clonotype was counted at least ten times. CDR3 nucleotide sequence: TGTGCCAGCAGGTACTCTGGGAGTTCCCACGAGCAGTACTTC. Its translation: CASRYSGSSHEQYF. The gene calls are TRBV6-1 and TRBJ2-7; D perhaps matches TRBD2 (5 bases). This CDR3 has 14 residues. The V and J ends lost 6 bases and 5 bases respectively, with 17 bases between them. From germline, CDR1 is MNHNS and CDR2 SASEGT.

J is TRBJ2-1 and V is TRBV30; TRBD2 aligns across 7 bases. This CDR3 spans 12 amino acids. Unmatched junction bases numbered 4, after V lost 3 bases and J lost 8 bases. Germline V gene lookup returns CDR1 GTSNPN and CDR2 SVGIG (reference sequence). The DNA for the CDR3 is TGTGCCTGGAGGGGGGGGACGGATGAGCAGTTCTTC. Encoded protein: CAWRGGTDEQFF.

The chain carries TRBV9 and TRBJ2-2, with D hard to call. Germline CDR1 and CDR2: SGDLS and YYNGEE. V lost 0 bases and J 0 bases, leaving 9 bases between the germline ends. There are 16 residues in the CDR3. This CDR3 is CASSVAGAPNTGELFF. In DNA, the CDR3 is TGTGCCAGCAGCGTAGCGGGCGCCCCGAACACCGGGGAGCTGTTTTTT.

This clonotype showed up many times. The J gene is TRBJ2-3, the V gene TRBV11-2, with D uncertain. Trimming took 7 bases from V and 0 from J, leaving 5 bases between them. Germline V gene data show CDR1 as SGHAT and CDR2 as FQNNGV. The CDR3 has 12 residues. In DNA form, the CDR3 reads TGTGCCAGCACCCCTAGCACAGATACGCAGTATTTT. Translation gives CASTPSTDTQYF.

This clonotype was observed at least ten times. The V and J genes are TRBV11-2 and TRBJ2-3; D remains ambiguous. Deletions cut 1 base from V and 4 bases from J, with 12 bases between. The CDR3 length is 15 residues. Germline CDR1 is SGHAT and CDR2 is FQNNGV. The CDR3 DNA sequence: TGTGCCAGCAGCTTAGTGTGGCTAGGCCCAGATACGCAGTATTTT. Protein product: CASSLVWLGPDTQYF.

This clonotype was counted many times. This chain joins TRBV6-1 and TRBJ2-1; D is unclear. Trimming removed 6 bases from V and 5 bases from J, with 5 bases in between. From germline, CDR1 is MNHNS and CDR2 SASEGT. The CDR3 has 11 amino acids. CDR3 DNA sequence: TGTGCCAGCAGACAAAACAATGAGCAGTTCTTC. Amino acids: CASRQNNEQFF.

The CDR3: CSVYGQGAEETQYF. The DNA for the CDR3 is TGCAGCGTTTATGGACAGGGGGCCGAAGAGACCCAGTACTTC. This sequence joins TRBV29-1 and TRBJ2-5; TRBD1 agrees at 11 bases. V lost 5 bases and J lost 3; bases outside the gene matches: 5. The CDR3 is 14 amino acids. Germline assignment: CDR1 SQVTM and CDR2 ANQGSEA.

The rearrangement links TRBV6-1 to TRBJ2-1, with D tentatively TRBD2 (6 bases). The CDR3 length is 12 residues. Germline V CDR1 and CDR2: MNHNS, SASEGT. V shed 8 bases and J shed 9 bases, with 14 bases lying between them. CDR3 protein: CASGRGLGEQFF. The CDR3 nucleotides read TGTGCCAGCGGACGGGGGTTGGGTGAGCAGTTCTTC.

This clonotype appeared a few times. This chain links TRBV5-1 with TRBJ2-7; maybe TRBD1 (5 bases). The CDR3 has 14 amino acids. The V gene's germline CDR1 is SGHRS and CDR2 YFSETQ. Trimming removed 0 bases from V and 4 bases from J, with 11 bases in between. Written as DNA, the CDR3 is TGCGCCAGCAGCTTGGAGGCAGGGAAGTACGAGCAGTACTTC. This codes for CASSLEAGKYEQYF.

This chain joins TRBV5-1 and TRBJ1-5; D remains unclear. The CDR3 contains 13 residues. Germline values: CDR1 SGHRS, CDR2 YFSETQ. The ends were cut back, 2 bases at V and 7 bases at J, with 10 bases in the middle. Here the CDR3 DNA reads TGCGCCAGCAGCTTCGATTCGGCCCAGCCCCAGCATTTT. Translation gives CASSFDSAQPQHF.

The table lists this clonotype with a few counts. The CDR3 region is CASSVAPGLSSTDNEQFF. CDR3 DNA sequence: TGTGCCAGCAGCGTAGCCCCGGGACTCTCGTCGACGGACAATGAGCAGTTCTTC. This sequence joins TRBV9 and TRBJ2-1; weak D call: TRBD2 (6 bases). Deletions cut 0 bases from V and 5 bases from J, with 21 bases between. Germline CDR1 is SGDLS and CDR2 is YYNGEE. The CDR3 contains 18 residues.

The rearrangement joins TRBV19 to TRBJ2-2; 8 bases map to TRBD2. The V segment lost 3 bases and the J segment 6 bases; nucleotides outside the gene matches: 9. CDR3 length equals 16 residues. Germline V gene sequence: CDR1 LNHDA, CDR2 SQIVND (reference sequence). The CDR3 nucleotides read TGTGCCAGTAGTATCCGGGGAAGCGGGAGTTCCGGGGAGCTGTTTTTT. Its protein product is CASSIRGSGSSGELFF.

This clonotype was counted ten times or more. V and J are TRBV3-1 and TRBJ2-7, with 10 bases lining up with TRBD2. Germline V lookup: CDR1 LGHDT, CDR2 YNNKEL (reference sequence). The V gene end was trimmed by 4 bases and the J gene end by 3 bases; junction bases not matched to a gene: 6. The length of the CDR3 is 15 residues. CDR3 in amino acids: CASSRELAGFYEQYF. CDR3 sequence (DNA): TGTGCCAGCAGCCGCGAACTAGCGGGGTTCTACGAGCAGTACTTC.

This clonotype was counted many times. This chain uses TRBV12-3 or TRBV12-4 with TRBJ2-3; 8 bases match TRBD2. CDR3 length equals 16 residues. V shed 0 bases and J 3 bases; nucleotides not matched to a gene: 5. The CDR3 region is CASSLALAGTTDTQYF. The CDR3, as DNA: TGTGCCAGCAGTTTAGCGCTAGCGGGTACTACAGATACGCAGTATTTT.

In its sample, this clonotype was seen many times. This chain uses TRBV28 with TRBJ1-4; 11 bases line up with TRBD1. J gave up 6 bases and V 6 bases, and 6 bases lay outside the gene matches. The CDR3 covers 15 residues. The V gene's germline CDR1 is MDHEN and CDR2 SYDVKM. This CDR3 is CASSPRTGGDEKLFF. The CDR3 nucleotides are TGTGCCAGCAGCCCCCGGACAGGGGGCGATGAAAAACTGTTTTTT.